This is a list of T cell receptor beta chains from one sample in a study of CD8 T cells in ankylosing spondylitis. TCRdb called the 5' RACE reads again in MiXCR, with one record for every CDR3 protein. The sample includes about 300,000 distinct CDR3 sequences, 11% of them seen just once. Sequencing was done on a sample of blood, either unsorted or a sorted T cell fraction (not recorded which). The receptor set was obtained from a female donor with ankylosing spondylitis or in good health (not recorded which). Each CDR3 is given with its conserved first and last residue. D genes are given only for firm matches. Expanded clones get a size class; other rows say once, few or many, or leave the size out.

clone size: few
D gene: .
J gene: TRBJ2-6
V gene: TRBV20-1
CDR3 protein: CSARDPRGALANVLTF
CDR3 DNA: TGCAGTGCTAGAGACCCTCGAGGGGCTCTGGCCAACGTCCTGACTTTC

clone size: many
D gene: .
J gene: TRBJ1-6
V gene: TRBV28
CDR3 protein: CASNGSPLYNSPLHF
CDR3 DNA: TGTGCCAGTAACGGATCCCCCCTTTATAATTCACCCCTCCACTTT

clone size: .
D gene: TRBD1
J gene: TRBJ2-1
V gene: TRBV12-3/TRBV12-4
CDR3 protein: CASSRQGLVGNEQFF
CDR3 DNA: TGTGCCAGCAGCAGACAGGGATTGGTGGGCAATGAGCAGTTCTTC

clone size: few
D gene: TRBD2
J gene: TRBJ2-5
V gene: TRBV28
CDR3 protein: CASRMWSGVQTQYF
CDR3 DNA: TGTGCCAGCAGGATGTGGAGCGGGGTACAGACCCAGTACTTC

clone size: many
D gene: TRBD1
J gene: TRBJ2-7
V gene: TRBV20-1
CDR3 protein: CSARRTGGLSYEQYF
CDR3 DNA: TGCAGTGCTAGGAGGACAGGGGGTTTATCCTACGAGCAGTACTTC

clone size: few
D gene: TRBD2
J gene: TRBJ2-3
V gene: TRBV11-2
CDR3 protein: CASSLQGAGVADTQYF
CDR3 DNA: TGTGCCAGCAGCCTCCAGGGAGCGGGAGTCGCAGATACGCAGTATTTT

clone size: many
D gene: .
J gene: TRBJ1-2
V gene: TRBV5-1
CDR3 protein: CASSSTQGNYGYTF
CDR3 DNA: TGCGCCAGCAGCTCGACGCAGGGGAACTATGGCTACACCTTC

clone size: .
D gene: TRBD1
J gene: TRBJ2-5
V gene: TRBV5-8
CDR3 protein: CASSEDRPLGETQYF
CDR3 DNA: TGTGCCAGCAGCGAGGACAGGCCGCTAGGGGAGACCCAGTACTTC

clone size: many
D gene: TRBD2
J gene: TRBJ2-1
V gene: TRBV6-1
CDR3 protein: CASSLGLATDEQFF
CDR3 DNA: TGTGCCAGCAGTCTGGGACTAGCAACGGATGAGCAGTTCTTC

clone size: .
D gene: TRBD1
J gene: TRBJ1-2
V gene: TRBV18
CDR3 protein: CPSSLSVQGGLYGYTF
CDR3 DNA: TGTCCCAGCTCACTTTCAGTACAGGGGGGACTCTATGGCTACACCTTC

clone size: many
D gene: .
J gene: TRBJ2-5
V gene: TRBV3-1
CDR3 protein: CASSPSVQETQYF
CDR3 DNA: TGTGCCAGCAGCCCCTCGGTACAAGAGACCCAGTACTTC

clone size: few
D gene: .
J gene: TRBJ1-5
V gene: TRBV5-1
CDR3 protein: CASSLNGQAYQPQHF
CDR3 DNA: TGCGCCAGCAGCTTGAACGGCCAGGCCTATCAGCCCCAGCATTTT

clone size: many
D gene: .
J gene: TRBJ1-2
V gene: TRBV28
CDR3 protein: CASSQNNYGYTF
CDR3 DNA: TGTGCCAGCAGCCAGAATAACTATGGCTACACCTTC

clone size: .
D gene: .
J gene: TRBJ2-1
V gene: TRBV21-1
CDR3 protein: CVSSKGSSEREPSNEQFF
CDR3 DNA: TGTGTCAGCAGCAAAGGATCTTCGGAGCGGGAGCCCTCCAATGAGCAGTTCTTC

clone size: many
D gene: .
J gene: TRBJ1-1
V gene: TRBV7-9
CDR3 protein: CASRGMEGTRKTEAFF
CDR3 DNA: TGTGCCAGCAGGGGGATGGAGGGAACCAGGAAAACTGAAGCTTTCTTT

clone size: .
D gene: .
J gene: TRBJ1-1
V gene: TRBV10-2
CDR3 protein: CASRITQGPLMNTEAFF
CDR3 DNA: TGCGCCAGCAGGATAACCCAGGGTCCCCTAATGAACACTGAAGCTTTCTTT

clone size: many
D gene: TRBD1
J gene: TRBJ1-2
V gene: TRBV20-1
CDR3 protein: CSAVDRGRSYGYTF
CDR3 DNA: TGCAGTGCGGTTGACAGGGGTCGTAGCTATGGCTACACCTTC

clone size: few
D gene: .
J gene: TRBJ2-2
V gene: TRBV4-1
CDR3 protein: CASSPLADTGELFF
CDR3 DNA: TGCGCCAGCAGCCCACTTGCAGACACCGGGGAGCTGTTTTTT

clone size: many
D gene: .
J gene: TRBJ1-5
V gene: TRBV5-1
CDR3 protein: CASSEGYSNQPQHF
CDR3 DNA: TGCGCCAGCAGCGAGGGATATAGCAATCAGCCCCAGCATTTT

clone size: many
D gene: .
J gene: TRBJ2-2
V gene: TRBV12-3/TRBV12-4
CDR3 protein: CASSFEGRNTGELFF
CDR3 DNA: TGTGCCAGCAGTTTTGAGGGACGGAACACCGGGGAGCTGTTTTTT

clone size: many
D gene: .
J gene: TRBJ1-1
V gene: TRBV7-6
CDR3 protein: CASSLDRPGTGSEAFF
CDR3 DNA: TGTGCCAGCAGCTTAGATCGGCCAGGTACGGGGTCTGAAGCTTTCTTT

clone size: .
D gene: TRBD1
J gene: TRBJ1-2
V gene: TRBV4-3
CDR3 protein: CASSLSGQGENYGYTF
CDR3 DNA: TGCGCCAGCAGCCTTTCCGGACAGGGGGAAAACTATGGCTACACCTTC

clone size: many
D gene: .
J gene: TRBJ2-5
V gene: TRBV15
CDR3 protein: CATSRFGETQYF
CDR3 DNA: TGTGCCACCAGCAGATTCGGAGAGACCCAGTACTTC

clone size: many
D gene: .
J gene: TRBJ1-2
V gene: TRBV5-1
CDR3 protein: CASSSRRPGHGYTF
CDR3 DNA: TGCGCCAGCAGCAGTCGAAGACCGGGACATGGCTACACCTTC

clone size: many
D gene: .
J gene: TRBJ2-3
V gene: TRBV15
CDR3 protein: CATSFLLTSLMDTQYF
CDR3 DNA: TGTGCCACCAGCTTCCTACTGACATCCTTGATGGATACGCAGTATTTT

clone size: many
D gene: TRBD1
J gene: TRBJ1-4
V gene: TRBV12-3/TRBV12-4
CDR3 protein: CASSLMGGGDRREKLFF
CDR3 DNA: TGTGCCAGCAGTTTAATGGGGGGGGGGGACAGGCGTGAAAAACTGTTTTTT